These T cell receptor beta chains were read from a single sample in a study of cytomegalovirus exposure and HLA in healthy donors. The repertoire was sequenced with immunoSEQ multiplex PCR; TCRdb's copy has only in-frame clones and lacks some. The data show more than 95,000 clones, approximately 74% seen once. Sequenced: PBMCs. The receptors shown here come from a female donor in good health and CMV-seropositive. The CDR3 runs from the conserved cysteine through the conserved F or W. Fields, in order: V gene, J gene, D gene, clone size, CDR3 DNA, CDR3 protein. A D gene is named only where the DNA matches it firmly. Rows give clone size only sometimes, using once, few, many, or a class for an expanded clone.

TRBV10-3	TRBJ1-6	-	few	TGTGCCATCAGTGAGAGTTCACCAGGACCCCTCCACTTT	CAISESSPGPLHF
TRBV6-6	TRBJ1-1	-	few	TGTGCCAGCAGTTACTTGGGGGGGGCCGGCACTGAAGCTTTCTTT	CASSYLGGAGTEAFF
TRBV19	TRBJ2-5	-	-	TGTGCCAGTAGTACCTCAGGGTGGAAGACCCAGTACTTC	CASSTSGWKTQYF
TRBV7-9	TRBJ1-1	-	-	TGTGCCAGCAGCCATCCACGCGGGGCGAACACTGAAGCTTTCTTT	CASSHPRGANTEAFF
TRBV7-6	TRBJ2-3	TRBD2	-	TGTGCCAGCAGTAGGGGCGGGGGGGCCACAGATACGCAGTATTTT	CASSRGGGATDTQYF
TRBV5-6	TRBJ1-3	-	-	TGTGCCAGCAGCCAGAGCTGGGGGGGCTCTGGAAACACCATATATTTT	CASSQSWGGSGNTIYF
TRBV2	TRBJ2-2	TRBD2	-	TGTGCCAGAGGGGCGGGGGGCCCCGGGGAGCTGTTTTTT	CARGAGGPGELFF
TRBV5-1	TRBJ2-7	-	once	TGCGCCAGCAGCTCCCGGGACACTGTGTACGAGCAGTACTTC	CASSSRDTVYEQYF
TRBV7-2	TRBJ1-5	TRBD1	-	TGTGCCAGCAGCCATACAGGGGGAGGACAGCCCCAGCATTTT	CASSHTGGGQPQHF
TRBV25-1	TRBJ2-5	-	-	TGTGCCAGCAGTGAATACGGAACGGGGGGCCATAGGGAGACCCAGTACTTC	CASSEYGTGGHRETQYF
TRBV5-1	TRBJ2-1	-	-	TGCGCCAGCAGCTTGATGGCCCAGGCAGACAATGAGCAGTTCTTC	CASSLMAQADNEQFF
TRBV30	TRBJ2-7	-	-	TGTGCCTGGAGTCCCTATTCCTACGAGCAGTACTTC	CAWSPYSYEQYF
TRBV4-3	TRBJ2-7	TRBD2	-	TGCGCCAGCAGCATTCGGGGTAGCGGGAGTCCCTACGAGCAGTACTTC	CASSIRGSGSPYEQYF
TRBV25-1	TRBJ2-5	TRBD2	-	TGTGCCAGCAGTACCGGGACTAGCGGGGGAAGTGAGACCCAGTACTTC	CASSTGTSGGSETQYF
TRBV20-1	TRBJ2-1	-	-	TGCAGTGCTAGAGGAGCTGAGCAGTTCTTC	CSARGAEQFF
TRBV13	TRBJ2-7	TRBD2	-	TGTGCCAGCAGCTACCGGGACTACTCCTACGAGCAGTACTTC	CASSYRDYSYEQYF
TRBV5-8	TRBJ2-3	-	many	TGTGCCAGCAGCTTGGAGGGGAAGAACACAGATACGCAGTATTTT	CASSLEGKNTDTQYF
TRBV4-3	TRBJ2-1	TRBD1	-	TGCGCCAGCAGCCAAGAGAAGGACAGGGGTGTAAATGAGCAGTTCTTC	CASSQEKDRGVNEQFF